This TCR beta chain was sequenced in a study of patients and donors after allogeneic stem cell transplantation. The CDR3 runs to 14 residues. The ends were cut back, 0 bases at V and 5 bases at J, with 10 bases in the middle. CDR1 is ENHRY and CDR2 is SYGVKD in the germline V gene. TCRdb called the RT-PCR reads again in MiXCR, with one record for every CDR3 protein. The table shows under 95,000 distinct CDR3 sequences, with approximately 5% occurring only once. This clonotype was recorded many times. J is TRBJ1-2 and V is TRBV10-3; the D is unclear. This sequence was found in a human donor who was either an allogeneic HSCT recipient or a stem cell or donor lymphocyte infusion donor (not recorded which). It is not recorded whose cells these are; they may come from a transplant donor. Sequenced: blood, either unsorted or a sorted T cell fraction (not recorded which). As DNA, the CDR3 is TGTGCCATCAGTGAGTCCGGGCAGATTTATGGCTACACCTTC. Protein product: CAISESGQIYGYTF.